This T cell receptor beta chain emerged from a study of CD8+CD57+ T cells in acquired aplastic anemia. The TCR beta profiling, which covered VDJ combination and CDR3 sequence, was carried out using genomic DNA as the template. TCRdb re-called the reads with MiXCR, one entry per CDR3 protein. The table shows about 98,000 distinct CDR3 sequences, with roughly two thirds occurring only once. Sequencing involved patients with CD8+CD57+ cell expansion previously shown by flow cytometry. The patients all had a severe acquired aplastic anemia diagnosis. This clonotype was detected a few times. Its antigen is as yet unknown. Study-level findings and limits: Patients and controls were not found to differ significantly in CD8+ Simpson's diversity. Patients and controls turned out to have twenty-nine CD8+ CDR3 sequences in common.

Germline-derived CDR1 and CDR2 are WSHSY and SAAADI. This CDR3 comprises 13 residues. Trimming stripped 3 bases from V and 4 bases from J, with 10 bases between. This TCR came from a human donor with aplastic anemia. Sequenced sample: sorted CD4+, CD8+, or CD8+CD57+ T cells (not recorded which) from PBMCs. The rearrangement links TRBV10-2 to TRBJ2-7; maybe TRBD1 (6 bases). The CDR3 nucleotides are TGCGCCAGCAGTGAAGGGGGTTATTACGAGCAGTACTTC. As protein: CASSEGGYYEQYF.